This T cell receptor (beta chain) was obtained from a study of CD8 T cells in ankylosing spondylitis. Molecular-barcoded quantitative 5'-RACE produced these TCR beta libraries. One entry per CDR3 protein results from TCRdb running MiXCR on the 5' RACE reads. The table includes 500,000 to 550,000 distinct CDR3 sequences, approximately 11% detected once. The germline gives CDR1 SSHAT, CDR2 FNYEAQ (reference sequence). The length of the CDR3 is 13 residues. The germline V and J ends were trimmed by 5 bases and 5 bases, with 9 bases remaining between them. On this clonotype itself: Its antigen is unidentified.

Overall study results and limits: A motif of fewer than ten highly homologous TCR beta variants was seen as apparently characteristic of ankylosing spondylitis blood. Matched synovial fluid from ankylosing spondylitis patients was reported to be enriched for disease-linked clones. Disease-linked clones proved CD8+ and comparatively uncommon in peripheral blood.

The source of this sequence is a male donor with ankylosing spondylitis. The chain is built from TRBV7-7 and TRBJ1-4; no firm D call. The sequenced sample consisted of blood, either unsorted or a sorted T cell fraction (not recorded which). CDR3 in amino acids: CASSLERNEKLFF. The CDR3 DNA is TGTGCCAGCAGCCTAGAGAGGAATGAAAAACTGTTTTTT.